The T cell receptor beta chain described here comes from a study of CD8+ T cells in alopecia areata. Whole-study results and caveats: Clonality in lesional scalp, especially alopecia totalis/universalis, exceeded that of normal scalp. Clarity of TCR sharing across patients fell short of that in mice, possibly HLA-related. In scalp and blood, many expanded lesional clones persisted during tofacitinib.

Treatment in this sample: oral pan-JAK inhibitor, 5-10 mg twice daily. This CDR3 contains 14 residues. J lost 3 bases, V lost 6 bases, and 10 bases had no gene match. Germline assignment: CDR1 SQVTM and CDR2 ANQGSEA. Comments on this clone: Its antigen is as yet unknown.

cDNA prepared by RNA extraction and subsequent reverse transcription served as the template for sequencing. The table came from immunoSEQ multiplex PCR; TCRdb's copy has only in-frame clones and leaves some out. The data hold about 270,000 clones, with 60% observed a single time. V usage is TRBV29-1 and J usage is TRBJ1-1; 7 bases fit TRBD1. Source: CD4+ T cells sorted from blood, taken around week 54, from a patient treated with tofacitinib. The receptor was isolated from a human donor with alopecia areata. The CDR3, as DNA: TGCAGCGTGACAGGGTTAGTATTGGACACTGAAGCTTTCTTT. Encoded protein: CSVTGLVLDTEAFF.